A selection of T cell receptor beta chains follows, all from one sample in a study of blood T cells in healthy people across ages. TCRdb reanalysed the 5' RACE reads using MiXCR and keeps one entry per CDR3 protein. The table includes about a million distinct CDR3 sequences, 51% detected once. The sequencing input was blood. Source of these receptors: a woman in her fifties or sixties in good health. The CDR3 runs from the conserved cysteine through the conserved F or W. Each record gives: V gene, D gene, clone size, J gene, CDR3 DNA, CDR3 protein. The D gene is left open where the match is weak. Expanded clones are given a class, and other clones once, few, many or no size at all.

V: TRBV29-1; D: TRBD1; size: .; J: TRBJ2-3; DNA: TGCAGCGTTGATAGTGGGGACAGGGTTGATACGCAGTATTTT; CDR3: CSVDSGDRVDTQYF
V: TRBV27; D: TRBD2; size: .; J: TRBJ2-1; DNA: TGTGCCAGCAGTTTTTTGGGAGGGGAATCGGAAAATGAGCAGTTCTTC; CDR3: CASSFLGGESENEQFF
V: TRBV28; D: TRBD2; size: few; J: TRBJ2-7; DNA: TGTGCCAGCAGTCCACCGGGACTAGCGGGAGGTTCCTCCTACGAGCAGTACTTC; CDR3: CASSPPGLAGGSSYEQYF
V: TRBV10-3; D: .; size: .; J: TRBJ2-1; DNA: TGTGCCATCAGTGATTCCCCCTACAATGAGCAGTTCTTC; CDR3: CAISDSPYNEQFF
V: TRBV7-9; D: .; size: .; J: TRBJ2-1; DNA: TGTGCCAGCAGCTTACTATCCTCCGGGACAGAGCAGTTCTTC; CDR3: CASSLLSSGTEQFF
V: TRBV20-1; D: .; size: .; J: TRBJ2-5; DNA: TGCAGTGCCCTCACCTTAAGGGTTGATGAGCAGTACTTC; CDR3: CSALTLRVDEQYF
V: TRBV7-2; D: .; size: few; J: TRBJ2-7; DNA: TGTGCCAGCAGCTTAAGAAGCCACGGTCCCTACGAGCAGTACTTC; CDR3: CASSLRSHGPYEQYF
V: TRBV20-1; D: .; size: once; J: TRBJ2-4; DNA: TGCAGTGCTAAGGACCCTAGCGATTACAAAAACATTCAGTACTTC; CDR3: CSAKDPSDYKNIQYF
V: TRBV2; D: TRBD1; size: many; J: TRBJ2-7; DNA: TGTGCCAGCAGAGGGACAGTCGAGCAGTACTTC; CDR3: CASRGTVEQYF
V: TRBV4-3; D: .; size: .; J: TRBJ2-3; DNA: TGCGCCAGCAGCCAAACGGGCGGGGTCACAGATACGCAGTATTTT; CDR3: CASSQTGGVTDTQYF
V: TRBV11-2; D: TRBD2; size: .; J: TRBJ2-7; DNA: TGTGCCAGCAGCTATGGTCTAGCGGGAAGCTCCTACGAGCAGTACTTC; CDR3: CASSYGLAGSSYEQYF
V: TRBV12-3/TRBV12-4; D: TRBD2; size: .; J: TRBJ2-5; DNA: TGTGCCAGCAGCCCGCGAGCGGGGAGAGAGACCCAGTACTTC; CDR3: CASSPRAGRETQYF
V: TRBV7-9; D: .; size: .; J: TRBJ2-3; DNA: TGTGCCAGCAGCTCCACAGGGTTTAAAACAGATACGCAGTATTTT; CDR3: CASSSTGFKTDTQYF
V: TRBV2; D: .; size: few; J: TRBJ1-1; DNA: TGTGCCAGCAGGGTCTCTATCATTGGCACTGAAGCTTTCTTT; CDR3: CASRVSIIGTEAFF
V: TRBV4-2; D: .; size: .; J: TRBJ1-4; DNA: TGTGCCAGCAGCCAAGGCGGGGAATTCCGTGAAAAACTGTTTTTT; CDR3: CASSQGGEFREKLFF
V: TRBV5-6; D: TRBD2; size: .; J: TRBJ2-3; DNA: TGTGCCAGCAGTTTAGGGCTAGCGGGAGGTCCAGATACGCAGTATTTT; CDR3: CASSLGLAGGPDTQYF
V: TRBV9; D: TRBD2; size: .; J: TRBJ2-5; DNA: TGTGCCAGCAGCGTAGGGGGGGGGTTAGAGACCCAGTACTTC; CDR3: CASSVGGGLETQYF
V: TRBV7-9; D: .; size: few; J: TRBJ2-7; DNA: TGTGCCAGCAGCTTACCCAGGGACTCGAGCTCCTACGAGCAGTACTTC; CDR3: CASSLPRDSSSYEQYF
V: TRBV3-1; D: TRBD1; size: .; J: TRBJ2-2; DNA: TGTGCCAGCAGCCAATCTAGTGTGTCGGGGTATACAGGGGGAGGCACCGGGGAGCTGTTTTTT; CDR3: CASSQSSVSGYTGGGTGELFF
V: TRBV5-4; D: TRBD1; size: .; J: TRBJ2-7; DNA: TGTGCCAGCAGCGTCCGGGACAGGGGGCGCGAGCAGTACTTC; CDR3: CASSVRDRGREQYF
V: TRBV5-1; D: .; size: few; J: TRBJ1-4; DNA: TGCGCCAGCAGCTTGCAGCGTCGCAATGAAAAACTGTTTTTT; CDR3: CASSLQRRNEKLFF
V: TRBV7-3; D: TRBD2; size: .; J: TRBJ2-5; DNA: TGTGCCAGCAGCAGAGCGGGAGGGCCGGAGACCCAGTACTTC; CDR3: CASSRAGGPETQYF
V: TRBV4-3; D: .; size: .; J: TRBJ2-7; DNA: TGCGCCAGCAGCCAGCTCCGGACAGCGCGCTACGAGCAGTACTTC; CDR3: CASSQLRTARYEQYF
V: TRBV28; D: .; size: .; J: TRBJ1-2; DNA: TGTGCCAGCAGTACCCTCCAGGGTCCCGTGTTTCGGGGCTACACCTTC; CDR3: CASSTLQGPVFRGYTF
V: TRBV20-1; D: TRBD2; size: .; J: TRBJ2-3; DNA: TGCAGTGCTAGAGCGGGACTAGCGCGAGACACAGATACGCAGTATTTT; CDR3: CSARAGLARDTDTQYF
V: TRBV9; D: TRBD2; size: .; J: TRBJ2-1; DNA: TGTGCCAGCAGCGTAGTTCGGGTAGCGGGACATCAAAATGAGCAGTTCTTC; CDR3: CASSVVRVAGHQNEQFF
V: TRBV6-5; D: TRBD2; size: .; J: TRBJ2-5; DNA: TGTGCCAGTAGCTCCCTAGCGGGACAGCAGTACTTC; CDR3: CASSSLAGQQYF
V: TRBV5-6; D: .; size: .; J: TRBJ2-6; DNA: TGTGCCAGCAGCCGGATCCGGGACACCTCTGGGGCCAACGTCCTGACTTTC; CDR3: CASSRIRDTSGANVLTF
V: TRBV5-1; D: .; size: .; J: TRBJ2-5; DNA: TGCGCCAGCAGCTTTCAACAGGGCGCGGAGACCCAGTACTTC; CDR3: CASSFQQGAETQYF
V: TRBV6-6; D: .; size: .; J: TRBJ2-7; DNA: TGTGCCAGCAGCCGGACGGTCTCGTCCTACGAGCAGTACTTC; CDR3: CASSRTVSSYEQYF
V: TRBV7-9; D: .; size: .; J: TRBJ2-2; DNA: TGTGCCAGCAGCGTATCAGGGAATCACGGGGAGCTGTTTTTT; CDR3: CASSVSGNHGELFF
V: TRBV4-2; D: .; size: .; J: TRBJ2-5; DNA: TGTGCCAGCAGCCAAGAACTCTCGCAGGTCGAAGGGGGGACCCAGTACTTC; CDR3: CASSQELSQVEGGTQYF
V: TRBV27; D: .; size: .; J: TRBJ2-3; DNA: TGTGCCAGCAGTTTAGGCGGGGCGAGGGGTACAGATACGCAGTATTTT; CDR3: CASSLGGARGTDTQYF
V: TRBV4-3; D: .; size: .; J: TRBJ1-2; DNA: TGCGCCAGCAGCCAACGAAGGACAGACCTCAACTATGGCTACACCTTC; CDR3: CASSQRRTDLNYGYTF
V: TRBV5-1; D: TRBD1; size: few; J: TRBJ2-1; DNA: TGCGCCAGCAGCTTGGAGGGACAGGGCCACAATGAGCAGTTCTTC; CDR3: CASSLEGQGHNEQFF
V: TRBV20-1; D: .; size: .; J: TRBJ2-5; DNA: TGCAGTGCTAGATTCCAGAGTCAAGAGACCCAGTACTTC; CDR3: CSARFQSQETQYF
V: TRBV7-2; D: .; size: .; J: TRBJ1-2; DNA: TGTGCCAGCAAACCTTACCGGGACATTAGCTATGGCTACACCTTC; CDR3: CASKPYRDISYGYTF
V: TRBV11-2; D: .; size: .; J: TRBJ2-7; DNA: TGTGCCAGCAGCTTAGATCACGGGCAAAACTACGAGCAGTACTTC; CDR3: CASSLDHGQNYEQYF
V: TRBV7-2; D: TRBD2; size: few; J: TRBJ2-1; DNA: TGTGCCAGCAGCTCGACTAGCGGGATAGGTGGAGAGCAGTTCTTC; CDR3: CASSSTSGIGGEQFF
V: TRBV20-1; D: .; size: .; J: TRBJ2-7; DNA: TGCAGTGCTAGAAGCCTCGGGACTGATTACGAGCAGTACTTC; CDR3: CSARSLGTDYEQYF
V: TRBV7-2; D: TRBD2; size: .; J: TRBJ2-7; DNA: TGTGCCAGCAGCCCTAGCGTGACTAGCGGGCCTCACGAGCAGTACTTC; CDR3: CASSPSVTSGPHEQYF
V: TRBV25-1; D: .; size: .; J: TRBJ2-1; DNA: TGTGCCAGCAGTGAGCCAGGGACCATCTACAATGAGCAGTTCTTC; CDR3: CASSEPGTIYNEQFF
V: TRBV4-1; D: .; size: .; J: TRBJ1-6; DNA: TGCGCCAGCAGCCAAGACCTGGAACCCTATTCACCCCTCCACTTT; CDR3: CASSQDLEPYSPLHF
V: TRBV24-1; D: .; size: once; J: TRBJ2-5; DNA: TGTGCCACCAGTGACCGGCTCGAGACCCAGTACTTC; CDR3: CATSDRLETQYF